Below, 14 T cell receptor beta chains from the same sample are listed, as sequenced in a study of Ad26.COV2.S vaccination and SARS-CoV-2 variants. Treatment of the sample: 15 to 20 received Ad26.COV2.S at low or high dose, single or two shots; about 5 received placebo; per-sample allocation not given. Sampling was done on day 63 after the first vaccine or placebo injection. Only in-frame clones appear in the TCRdb table, and some are missing; sequencing was by immunoSEQ multiplex PCR. This sample carries approximately 460,000 clones, around 89% of them seen once, and the ten largest clones take 1.5% to 2%. Sequenced here: peripheral blood, sampled in a trial of Ad26.COV2.S vaccine versus placebo. These receptors were collected from a person aged 18-65 years who received the Ad26.COV2.S COVID-19 vaccine or a placebo.

Concerning this clone itself: The same CDR3 arises from other DNA sequences in this sample as well. J is TRBJ2-7 and V is TRBV2; D is unclear. Germline CDR1 and CDR2: SNHLY and FYNNEI. This CDR3 has 10 amino acids. Trimming removed 6 bases from V and 3 bases from J, with 3 bases in between. CDR3 amino acids: CASRSYEQYF. The CDR3 nucleotides read TGTGCCAGCAGGAGCTACGAGCAGTACTTC.

J is TRBJ1-1 and V is TRBV2; D remains ambiguous. This CDR3 is 13 amino acids long. Trimming took 6 bases from V and 0 from J, leaving 8 bases between them. CDR1 SNHLY and CDR2 FYNNEI come from the germline V gene. CDR3 in amino acids: CASSLAMNTEAFF. CDR3 coding DNA: TGTGCCAGCAGCCTGGCCATGAACACTGAAGCTTTCTTT.

V gene TRBV7-2 combines with J gene TRBJ2-1, with D tentatively TRBD2 (6 bases). Germline V gene lookup returns CDR1 SGHTA and CDR2 FQGNSA. The V end lost 2 bases, the J end lost 8 bases, and 22 bases lay between the germline ends. The CDR3 is 17 amino acids. The CDR3 sequence: CASSLRFSGQEVHEQFF. For the CDR3, the DNA is TGTGCCAGCAGCTTAAGGTTTAGCGGCCAAGAGGTCCATGAGCAGTTCTTC.

This chain links TRBV1 with TRBJ1-5. TRBV1 is recorded as a pseudogene. This CDR3 is built from 15 residues. CDR3 sequence: CTSSQSRTVNQPQHF. The CDR3 region has the DNA TGCACCAGCAGCCAAAGTCGGACTGTTAATCAGCCCCAGCATTTT.

The chain recombines TRBV10-3 with TRBJ2-2, with D maybe TRBD1 (6 bases). Germline loops: CDR1 ENHRY, CDR2 SYGVKD. The V end lost 2 bases, the J end lost 0 bases, and 13 bases lay between the germline ends. The CDR3 extends over 17 amino acids. In nucleotides, the CDR3 is TGTGCCATCAGTGAGACACAGACAGGTACGAACACCGGGGAGCTGTTTTTT. Encoded protein: CAISETQTGTNTGELFF.

This chain uses TRBV3-1 (or the pseudogene TRBV3-2) with TRBJ1-3, with D perhaps TRBD1 (5 bases). Trimming stripped 4 bases from V and 0 bases from J, with 7 bases between. Germline CDR1 and CDR2: LGHDT and YNNKEL (reference sequence). The CDR3 is 14 amino acids. CDR3 in amino acids: CASSLGRSGNTIYF. Written as DNA, the CDR3 is TGTGCCAGCAGCCTGGGGCGCTCTGGAAACACCATATATTTT.

The chain uses TRBV11-2 and TRBJ1-2, with 10 positions matching TRBD1. V gave up 6 bases and J gave up 7 bases; unmatched junction bases: 5. Germline V gene sequence: CDR1 SGHAT, CDR2 FQNNGV. This CDR3 spans 13 amino acids. The CDR3 sequence: CASSPGQGFGYTF. CDR3 nucleotides: TGTGCCAGCAGTCCGGGACAGGGGTTTGGCTACACCTTC. Full variable domain (outside the CDR3, taken from reference TRBV11-2 and TRBJ1-2): EAGVAQSPRYKIIEKRQSVAFWCNPISGHATLYWYQQILGQGPKLLIQFQNNGVVDDSQLPKDRFSAERLKGVDSTLKIQPAKLEDSAVYLCASSPGQGFGYTFGSGTRLTVV.

The V call is TRBV4-3, the J call TRBJ2-1, with TRBD2 matching over 9 bases. In germline, CDR1 is LGHNA, CDR2 YSLEER. CDR3 length: 17 residues. J gave up 2 bases and V 0 bases, and 5 bases lay outside the gene matches. CDR3 DNA: TGCGCCAGCAGCCAAGAGCCAGCGGGGGGACCCTACAATGAGCAGTTCTTC. Its protein is CASSQEPAGGPYNEQFF.

This clone was observed a single time. V gene TRBV7-6 combines with J gene TRBJ2-1, with 7 bases aligning to TRBD1. This CDR3 is 14 amino acids long. Germline V gene data show CDR1 as SGHVS and CDR2 as FNYEAQ. V dropped 5 bases and J dropped 7; count of bases not matched to a gene: 8. The CDR3 DNA reads as TGTGCCAGCAGCACAAACAGGGGACGGAATGAGCAGTTCTTC. Encoded protein: CASSTNRGRNEQFF.

The rearrangement joins TRBV2 to TRBJ1-3; no firm D call. The V gene lost 2 bases and the J gene lost 4 bases, with 18 bases spanning the gap. This CDR3 spans 17 amino acids. Germline V gene data show CDR1 as SNHLY and CDR2 as FYNNEI. Here the CDR3 DNA reads TGTGCCAGCAGTGAAAAGGAAGGGAGGGTGGGAGGAAACACCATATATTTT. Protein sequence: CASSEKEGRVGGNTIYF.

The V call is TRBV5-1, the J call TRBJ1-2, with 7 bases matching TRBD1. Per the germline V gene, CDR1 is SGHRS and CDR2 is YFSETQ. There are 15 residues in the CDR3. Trimming took 1 base from V and 2 from J; bases not matched to a gene: 5. The chain's CDR3 is CASSLPRQGNYGYTF. In DNA form, the CDR3 reads TGCGCCAGCAGCTTGCCCCGACAGGGCAACTATGGCTACACCTTC.

The V and J genes are TRBV6-5 and TRBJ2-5, with D possibly being TRBD1 or TRBD2 (6 bases each). Deletions cut 2 bases from V and 5 bases from J, with 9 bases between. CDR1 and CDR2 from the germline V gene are MNHEY and SVGAGI. This CDR3 has 13 residues. For the CDR3, the DNA is TGTGCCAGCAGTTACCCCGGGGGCGAGACCCAGTACTTC. Translation: CASSYPGGETQYF.

The sample holds a few counts of this clone. The genes are TRBV6-2 or TRBV6-3 and TRBJ2-7; no reliable D call. The CDR3 has 11 amino acids. Trimming shortened V by 3 bases and J by 7 bases, and 7 bases separated the two germline ends. Germline CDR1 is MNHEY and CDR2 is SVGEGT. The CDR3 reads CASSYLREQYF. As DNA, the CDR3 is TGTGCCAGCAGTTATCTTCGGGAGCAGTACTTC.

The V call is TRBV30, the J call TRBJ2-3; possible D gene TRBD2, 7 bases. The CDR3 contains 17 residues. CDR1 is GTSNPN and CDR2 is SVGIG in the germline V gene (reference sequence). Trimming stripped 0 bases from V and 5 bases from J, with 21 bases between. In DNA, the CDR3 is TGTGCCTGGAGTGTATCGGCGGCGGGGGCGGGGATAGATACGCAGTATTTT. Residues: CAWSVSAAGAGIDTQYF.